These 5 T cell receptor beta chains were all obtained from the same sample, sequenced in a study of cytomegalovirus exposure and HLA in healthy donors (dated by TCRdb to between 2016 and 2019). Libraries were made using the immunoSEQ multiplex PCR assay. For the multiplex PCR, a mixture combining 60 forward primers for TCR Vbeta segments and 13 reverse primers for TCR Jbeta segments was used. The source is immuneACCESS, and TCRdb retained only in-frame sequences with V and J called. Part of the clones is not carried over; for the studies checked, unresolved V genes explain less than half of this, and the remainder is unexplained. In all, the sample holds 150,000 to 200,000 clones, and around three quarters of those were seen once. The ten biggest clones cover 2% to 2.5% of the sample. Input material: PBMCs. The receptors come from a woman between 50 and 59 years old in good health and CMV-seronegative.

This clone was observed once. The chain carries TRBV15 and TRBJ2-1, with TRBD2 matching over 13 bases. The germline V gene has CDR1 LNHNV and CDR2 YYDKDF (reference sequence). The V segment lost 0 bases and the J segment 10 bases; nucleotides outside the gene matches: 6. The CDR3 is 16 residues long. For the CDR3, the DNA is TGTGCCACCAGCAGAGATGGACTAGCGGGAGCTTGGGAGCAGTTCTTC. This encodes CATSRDGLAGAWEQFF.

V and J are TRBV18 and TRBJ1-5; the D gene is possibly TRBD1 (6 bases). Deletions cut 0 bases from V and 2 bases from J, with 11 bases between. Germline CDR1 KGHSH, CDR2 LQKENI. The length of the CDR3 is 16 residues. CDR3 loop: CASSPPGAGGNQPQHF. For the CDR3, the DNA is TGTGCCAGCTCACCACCGGGGGCCGGAGGCAATCAGCCCCAGCATTTT.

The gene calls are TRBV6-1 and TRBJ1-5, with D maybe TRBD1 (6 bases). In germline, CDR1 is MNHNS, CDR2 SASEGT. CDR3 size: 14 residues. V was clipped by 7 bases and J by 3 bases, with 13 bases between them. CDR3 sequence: CASTQDRPNQPQHF. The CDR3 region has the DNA TGTGCCAGCACTCAGGACAGACCCAATCAGCCCCAGCATTTT.

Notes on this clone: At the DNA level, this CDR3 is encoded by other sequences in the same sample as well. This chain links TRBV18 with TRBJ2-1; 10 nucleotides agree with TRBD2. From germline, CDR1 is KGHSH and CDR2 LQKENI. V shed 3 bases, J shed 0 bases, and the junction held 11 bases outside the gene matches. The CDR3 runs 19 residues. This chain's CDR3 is CASSPRTSGVTSSYNEQFF. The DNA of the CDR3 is TGTGCCAGCTCACCCCGGACTAGCGGAGTTACGAGCTCCTACAATGAGCAGTTCTTC.

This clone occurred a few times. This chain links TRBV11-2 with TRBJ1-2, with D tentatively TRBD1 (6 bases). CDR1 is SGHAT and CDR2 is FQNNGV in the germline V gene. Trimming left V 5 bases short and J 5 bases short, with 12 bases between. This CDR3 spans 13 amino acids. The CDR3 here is CASSHYGQYGYTF. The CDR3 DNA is TGTGCCAGCAGCCATTATGGACAGTATGGCTACACCTTC.